The present entry profiles one T cell receptor (beta chain) with its context. The antigen is undetermined. The CDR3 extends 3 residues past the end of the read, so its final part is completed from the germline J gene. This CDR3 is 11 amino acids long. The V gene's germline CDR1 is SQVTM and CDR2 ANQGSEA. Deletions cut 7 bases from V and 3 bases from J, with 9 bases between. The sample is drawn from a study of T cell clonality in common variable immunodeficiency. Broader study findings: Common variable immunodeficiency TCR beta sequences reportedly had fewer deletions and N-nucleotide insertions.

Profiling relied on immunoSEQ multiplex PCR, and the TCRdb table lists in-frame clones only, not all of them. The sample table sets out around 16,000 clones. The chain uses TRBV29-1 and TRBJ1-1; D remains ambiguous. Sequenced material: peripheral blood mononuclear cells. This clonotype was obtained from a human donor with common variable immunodeficiency. CDR3 bases read: TGCAGCGCCTCACTGGACACTGAA. Translated, it gives CSASLDTE. The entire CDR3 is CSASLDTEAFF.